Described below is a single T cell receptor beta chain sequence and its context. No antigen is known for it. No much larger clone is present one base from it, and per-base qualities are unavailable. The cohort consisted of 650 to 700 healthy bone marrow donors. Cohort members were all nominally healthy when sampled, although unrecorded immune exposures were likely present. The donor was CMV seronegative and belonged to the group of over 300 seronegative cohort members. Every donor gave a peripheral blood sample, and the peripheral blood mononuclear cells from that sample were used for TCR beta sequencing. The Qiagen DNeasy Blood Extraction Kit was used to extract genomic DNA from the blood cell samples. Ends trimmed: V by 2 bases, J by 7 bases; bases unmatched to a gene: 10. Via the germline V gene, CDR1 is MDHEN and CDR2 SYDVKM. The CDR3 runs 16 amino acids, cysteine and phenylalanine included. The DNA shown is the 48-base CDR3, in frame from base 1.

This record belongs to a study of cytomegalovirus exposure and HLA in healthy donors (dated by TCRdb to about 2017). Turning to the overall study: An earlier analysis of 550 to 700 of the donors reported roughly 270 Gb of sequence data and roughly 110 million unique TCR beta sequences from 150 million to 200 million T cells. The study aimed to test whether cataloging public T cell receptors could reveal signatures of past pathogen exposure. Typing coverage varied by locus: 629-630 donors for A, B, C, DRB1 and DQB1; about 520 for DQA1; more than 600 for DPA1; about 450 for DPB1. To predict cytomegalovirus infection status, the study brought together high-throughput TCR immunosequencing, statistical association of individual TCRs with disease status, and machine learning. An early release covering some 640 HLA-typed donors comprised about 300 gigabases of sequencing data and tens of millions of unique TCR sequences. Using immunosequencing, the study profiled T cell repertoires from about 620 subjects and related those repertoires to cytomegalovirus serostatus. To decide whether each TCR beta V gene segment behaved as functional or pseudogenic, an earlier analysis of approximately 600 of the donors relied on high-throughput TCR beta sequencing. Every repertoire in the discovery cohort had been generated on one and the same sequencing platform. Alongside the repertoire data, information on donor age, sex, ethnicity and CMV serostatus was compiled. Across 398 genotyped donors of the cohort, an average of about 240,000 unique TCR beta nucleotide sequences per donor were sequenced, and 15% to 20% of those sequences were non-productive. Rather than using new phenotypic data, the later analysis identified candidate immune exposures from TCR beta sequences and from how often those sequences occurred across donors. Along with the roughly 700-subject first cohort, a separate validation cohort of over a hundred different subjects was used. Among the roughly 400 genotyped donors, approximately 82% belonged to the genetic ancestry cluster associated with self-reported Caucasian donors. About 5 DR-DQ haplotypes were handled as single units for association and clustering, since linkage in the cohort was strong. Genome-wide SNP genotypes for about 60% of the roughly 670 donors were used in a later genetic analysis, which treated that subset as a discovery cohort. In a later analysis, previously published TCR beta repertoires from several hundred donors were re-analyzed and high-resolution HLA genotyping was added so that TCR occurrence patterns could be studied. Both class I and class II loci were covered by HLA typing, at four-digit resolution.

The paper as a whole reports these results and caveats: HLA typing was unavailable for some donors at each locus, so association tests used only the typed subset. In this cohort, only TCR beta chains were sequenced, and detectable features were limited by the absence of alpha or paired-chain data. The 87-base-pair reads could not distinguish some IMGT-functional V segments, including TRBV6-2 and TRBV6-3, so those segments were excluded. In vitro tests confirmed that a few of the cytomegalovirus-associated TCR beta chains recognize cytomegalovirus antigens. Immune exposure information for the cohort was limited to CMV serostatus. The earlier analysis of 587 of the donors excluded some 15 rarely observed V segments, including chromosome 9 orphons, because counts were too low. A cluster of highly shared sequence variants was judged likely to be a technical artifact of the sequencing pipeline. Roughly uniform sequencing depth across donors was assumed in presence/absence analyses, although this assumption may not hold. When HLA alleles, especially DR and DQ, strongly co-occurred, TCR associations were difficult to assign to individual alleles. In a later analysis, TCR association rates were found to vary across HLA loci, with the most associated TCRs seen for DRB1 alleles and the fewest for HLA-C alleles. At a false discovery rate of 0.05, a later analysis linked fewer than 20,000 TCR beta sequences to specific HLA alleles. A later analysis reported that several top co-occurrence clusters appeared linked to parvovirus B19, influenza, CMV and Epstein-Barr virus. Correlated functional status among segregating V segments might be attributable to linkage disequilibrium, but an unknown experimental factor could not be ruled out. Most TCR sequences were seen in very few donors, while some public TCRs were found in many individuals. V-gene and J-gene trimming of TCR beta chains was associated with a missense DCLRE1C variant in a later genetic analysis, and the association was replicated in an independent cohort. In a later genetic analysis, fewer N-insertions in productive TCRs were reported among donors in an Asian-associated ancestry cluster than the approximately 630-donor mean. The classifier was reported to diagnose cytomegalovirus status with high specificity and sensitivity in both the original cohort and the validation cohort. Most CMV-associated TCR beta chains appeared to be HLA-restricted in a later analysis, and the HLA associations seemed to be driven largely by CMV exposure. According to the authors, the approach could potentially be generalized to other disease states and immunological phenotypes. A further reported finding was that TCR beta sequences accurately predicted the HLA-A and HLA-B alleles for most subjects in the first cohort. In the study, about 150 TCR beta chains were listed as associated with cytomegalovirus. A later analysis found that HLA-associated TCR beta chains were more clonally expanded and had lower generation probabilities than equally common non-associated chains. In an earlier analysis of some 640 of the donors, most TCR beta V segments were observed in productive rearrangements about 87% or about 30% of the time, broadly matching IMGT annotations.

The method behind the library was the immunoSEQ multiplex PCR assay. For the multiplex PCR, a mixture combining 60 forward primers for TCR Vbeta segments and 13 reverse primers for TCR Jbeta segments was used. A multiplex PCR assay on genomic DNA amplified the CDR3 region of rearranged TCR beta genes. The Illumina HiSeq System was used to sequence the amplified TCR beta libraries as 87-base-pair reads. On the study's bioinformatics: In a later analysis, some 80 million unique TCR beta chains were counted across the 650 to 750 repertoires, and roughly 11 million of these chains were shared by at least two donors. Raw reads were error-corrected and collapsed into unique sequences by a nearest-neighbor algorithm in which closely related sequences were merged to remove PCR and sequencing errors. V, D and J gene segments were assigned by aligning CDR3 sequences to IMGT reference sequences. For a sequence to be retained, a match of at least six nucleotides was required to both a V gene segment and a J gene segment. A rearrangement counted as productive if the CDR3 had no stop codons and remained in frame with V and J, and every other rearrangement counted as non-productive. Following IMGT convention, CDR3 was defined as the stretch from the second conserved V-encoded cysteine up to the conserved J-encoded phenylalanine. In an earlier analysis of around 570 of the donors, sequences lacking an unambiguous match to a single V gene segment were excluded. In an earlier analysis of 587 of the donors, V segments were called functional above 56.7% productive rearrangements and were called segregating when the between-donor standard deviation exceeded 5%. A statistical classification framework was built to diagnose cytomegalovirus status from the catalog of TCR beta chain sequences. A later analysis assigned V and J genes by comparing TCR nucleotide sequences with IMGT/GENE-DB human TR gene sequences. Using the TCRdist pipeline, a later analysis assigned CDR3 sequences along with most-parsimonious VDJ recombination scenarios. In a later analysis, every TCR beta chain was defined by the combination of its CDR3 amino acid sequence and its V-gene family, and reads without a unique V-gene family were dropped. To address suspected cross-contamination and a sequencing artifact, a later analysis removed several hundred highly shared, low-generation-probability nucleotide sequences. For each public chain, a later analysis derived a clonal expansion index from normalized ranks of inferred template counts within each repertoire. A later analysis computed generation probabilities with a VDJ recombination model fitted to out-of-frame rearrangements, and checked the results against IGoR. A later analysis scored TCR-TCR, TCR-HLA and TCR-CMV co-occurrence with hypergeometric tests, applying a repertoire-size bias correction to TCR pairs. False discovery rates were estimated in a later analysis by permuting HLA or CMV assignments 20 times. A later analysis grouped co-occurring TCRs with DBSCAN, adding TCRdist sequence similarity when clustering within HLA-allele-positive subsets. Repertoires with fewer than 30,000 or more than 120,000 public chains, plus five repertoires with anomalous nucleotide sharing, were excluded from co-occurrence clustering. This is the immuneACCESS table as TCRdb keeps it, with only in-frame sequences that have V and J called. A part of the clones is gone; compared with another copy, unresolved V genes explain less than half, and the rest is unexplained. V and J calls and clone size are those listed in that table; D and trimming were worked out from the DNA. This sample gives under 85,000 clones in total; 60% to 85% of them show up just once. Over 2.5% of the sample goes to the ten largest clones.

This receptor chain uses TRBV28 and TRBJ1-4; the junction holds 7 bases that match TRBD1. The clonotype was recovered from a man between 18 and 29 years old in good health and CMV-seronegative. Sequencing input: PBMCs. The DNA sequence is as follows: TGTGCCAGCAGTTTACTTCGGCAGGGGGATAGTGAAAAACTGTTTTTT. Its protein is CASSLLRQGDSEKLFF.